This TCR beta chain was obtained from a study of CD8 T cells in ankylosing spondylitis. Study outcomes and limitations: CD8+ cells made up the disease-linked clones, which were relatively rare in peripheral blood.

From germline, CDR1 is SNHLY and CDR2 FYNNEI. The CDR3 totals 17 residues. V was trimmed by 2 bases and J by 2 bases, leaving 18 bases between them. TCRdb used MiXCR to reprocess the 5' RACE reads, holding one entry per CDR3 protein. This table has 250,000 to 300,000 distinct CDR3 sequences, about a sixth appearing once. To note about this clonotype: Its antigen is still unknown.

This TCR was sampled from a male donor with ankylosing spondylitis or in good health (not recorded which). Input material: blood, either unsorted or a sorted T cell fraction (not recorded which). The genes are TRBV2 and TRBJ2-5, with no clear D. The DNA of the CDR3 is TGTGCCAGCAGTGAAATGACGGTCGGAACCGTTCAAGAGACCCAGTACTTC. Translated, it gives CASSEMTVGTVQETQYF.